Below are 8 T cell receptor beta chains sequenced from a single sample in a study of blood T cell repertoires in COVID-19. TCRdb keeps only in-frame clones here, not all; method: immunoSEQ multiplex PCR. In the table there are hundreds of thousands of clones, around 90% of which are singletons. Sequencing was done on a sample of peripheral blood. These receptor sequences come from a young woman with acute or convalescent COVID-19.

As concerns this clone: One end of the junction varies from germline; a read error may be responsible. The chain couples TRBV12-3 or TRBV12-4 to TRBJ1-4, with D hard to call. The CDR3 extends over 13 amino acids. DNA of the CDR3: TGTGCCAGCAGTAGAGGTTCCACGGTGGTCTCGGTTTTT. Amino acid sequence: CASSRGSTVVSVF.

CDR3 region: CASRGDFMSSQPQHF. Here the CDR3 DNA reads TGTGCCAGCAGAGGGGACTTCATGTCCAGTCAGCCCCAGCATTTT. The chain carries TRBV6-5 and TRBJ1-5, with D maybe TRBD1 (5 bases). The V end lost 6 bases, the J end lost 6 bases, and 18 bases lay between the germline ends. Per the germline V gene, CDR1 is MNHEY and CDR2 is SVGAGI. The CDR3 spans 15 residues.

V and J are TRBV7-2 and TRBJ2-3; D not resolved. Germline V gives CDR1 SGHTA, CDR2 FQGNSA. The length of the CDR3 is 18 residues. Trimming removed 2 bases from V and 0 bases from J, with 18 bases in between. CDR3 sequence reads: CASSLMYGHTSSTDTQYF. The CDR3 region has the DNA TGTGCCAGCAGCTTAATGTATGGGCACACCTCTAGCACAGATACGCAGTATTTT.

In nucleotides, the CDR3 is TGTGCCAGCAATGACAGGGTCCATGGCTACACCTTC. Amino acids: CASNDRVHGYTF. The chain is built from TRBV12-3 or TRBV12-4 and TRBJ1-2; 7 nucleotides agree with TRBD1. The CDR3 is made up of 12 amino acids. Unmatched junction bases numbered 5, after V lost 7 bases and J lost 6 bases.

V and J are TRBV6-5 and TRBJ1-3; a weak D match, TRBD1 (5 bases). Trimming shortened V by 8 bases and J by 0 bases, and 11 bases separated the two germline ends. Germline CDR1 MNHEY, CDR2 SVGAGI. The CDR3 is made up of 14 amino acids. The CDR3 region is CASGHDSSGNTIYF. In DNA form, the CDR3 reads TGTGCCAGCGGTCATGACAGCTCTGGAAACACCATATATTTT.

The V call is TRBV5-1, the J call TRBJ2-7, with D possibly matching TRBD2 (7 bases). The V end lost 6 bases, the J end lost 1 base, and 11 bases lay between the germline ends. Per the germline V gene, CDR1 is SGHRS and CDR2 is YFSETQ. The CDR3 is 13 residues long. The DNA for the CDR3 is TGCGCCAGCAACAGGGAGGGGTCCTACGAGCAGTACTTC. Protein product: CASNREGSYEQYF.

This clone showed up just once. The rearrangement uses TRBV19 and TRBJ1-2, with D tentatively TRBD1 (5 bases). Trimming removed 7 bases from V and 3 bases from J, with 9 bases in between. CDR1 LNHDA and CDR2 SQIVND come from the germline V gene (reference sequence). The CDR3 covers 12 residues. The CDR3 loop is CASTDRDYGYTF. The CDR3 nucleotides are TGTGCCAGTACCGACAGAGACTATGGCTACACCTTC.

The rearrangement uses TRBV5-1 and TRBJ1-1; D is perhaps TRBD1 (5 bases). The CDR3 contains 14 residues. V gave up 0 bases and J gave up 1 base, with 7 bases separating them. Germline assignment: CDR1 SGHRS and CDR2 YFSETQ. Written as DNA, the CDR3 is TGCGCCAGCAGCTTGGGACAGACGAACACTGAAGCTTTCTTT. Its protein product is CASSLGQTNTEAFF.